A single sample is the source of the 31 T cell receptor beta chains below, sequenced in a study of breast tumors, draining lymph nodes, adjacent tissues. TCRdb passed the multiplex PCR reads through MiXCR, listing each CDR3 protein once. This table holds approximately 180,000 distinct CDR3 sequences, around 33% found once. Breast cancer patients provided tissue from their axillary draining lymph nodes. Sequenced input: axillary lymph node tissue. The receptors were gathered from a female donor with breast cancer. Some clones in this sample may be carry-over from other donors' samples.

This clonotype was observed at least ten times. This chain connects TRBV7-9 to TRBJ2-7, with TRBD1 identical over 7 bases. With 0 bases clipped from V and 2 bases from J, the junction kept 7 bases outside the gene matches. Germline V CDR1 and CDR2: SEHNR, FQNEAQ (reference sequence). The CDR3 runs to 16 residues. CDR3 region: CASSLALGDSPYEQYF. The DNA of the CDR3 is TGTGCCAGCAGCTTAGCGCTAGGGGACAGTCCCTACGAGCAGTACTTC. The full variable domain, its missing parts supplied by reference TRBV7-9 and TRBJ2-7, is DTGVSQNPRHKITKRGQNVTFRCDPISEHNRLYWYRQTLGQGPEFLTYFQNEAQLEKSRLLSDRFSAERPKGSFSTLEIQRTEQGDSAMYLCASSLALGDSPYEQYFGPGTRLTVT.

The sample holds many counts of this clonotype. This chain connects TRBV6-1 to TRBJ2-2; tentative D call: TRBD2 (6 bases). In germline, CDR1 is MNHNS, CDR2 SASEGT. The CDR3 is made up of 17 amino acids. The germline V and J ends were trimmed by 5 bases and 6 bases, with 22 bases remaining between them. CDR3 protein: CASSQLSGGIIPGELFF. The CDR3 region has the DNA TGTGCCAGCAGTCAGCTAAGTGGGGGGATTATCCCCGGGGAGCTGTTTTTT.

This clonotype was counted ten times or more. The chain links TRBV7-8 to TRBJ2-1; 12 bases are shared with TRBD2. Germline loops: CDR1 SGHVS, CDR2 FQNEAQ. The V gene end was trimmed by 0 bases and the J gene end by 10 bases; junction bases not matched to a gene: 7. CDR3 size: 16 residues. CDR3 DNA sequence: TGTGCCAGCAGCTTAGCTCTAGCGGGAGGGCCTAAAGAGCAGTTCTTC. This gives the protein CASSLALAGGPKEQFF.

This clonotype was recorded at least ten times. The CDR3 loop is CASSSSAGVRTGELFF. In nucleotides, the CDR3 is TGTGCCAGCAGCTCTTCAGCGGGAGTAAGGACCGGGGAGCTGTTTTTT. The rearrangement uses TRBV7-6 and TRBJ2-2; TRBD2 aligns across 8 bases. After removal of 4 bases from V and 5 bases from J, the junction contained 9 bases not matched to a gene. The CDR3 has 16 amino acids. Looked up from germline, CDR1 is SGHVS and CDR2 is FNYEAQ.

The J gene is TRBJ1-6, the V gene TRBV20-1; 7 nucleotides match TRBD1. The germline V gene encodes CDR1 DFQATT and CDR2 SNEGSKA (reference sequence). The CDR3 has 15 residues. The ends lost 8 bases at V and 7 bases at J; junction bases unmatched: 14. In nucleotides, the CDR3 is TGCAGTCCCACCGTGGGGGACAGTCGCAATTCACCCCTCCACTTT. This sequence encodes CSPTVGDSRNSPLHF.

In its sample, this clonotype was seen many times. The chain uses TRBV18 and TRBJ1-6, with D hard to call. The CDR3 has 16 residues. The germline V gene encodes CDR1 KGHSH and CDR2 LQKENI. The V gene lost 3 bases and the J gene lost 0 bases, with 9 bases spanning the gap. CDR3 residues: CASSPSRSSYNSPLHF. The CDR3 DNA reads as TGTGCCAGCTCACCTTCGAGGAGCTCCTATAATTCACCCCTCCACTTT.

The table lists this clonotype with many counts. This chain connects TRBV5-6 to TRBJ1-5, with D maybe TRBD1 (5 bases). The ends were cut back, 4 bases at V and 5 bases at J, with 7 bases in the middle. This CDR3 has 12 residues. Germline V gene sequence: CDR1 SGHDT, CDR2 YYEEEE. CDR3 in DNA: TGTGCCAGCAGCCGCAGGGATCAGCCCCAGCATTTT. Amino acid sequence: CASSRRDQPQHF. The full variable domain, with the rest looked up from reference TRBV5-6 and TRBJ1-5, is DAGVTQSPTHLIKTRGQQVTLRCSPKSGHDTVSWYQQALGQGPQFIFQYYEEEERQRGNFPDRFSGHQFPNYSSELNVNALLLGDSALYLCASSRRDQPQHFGDGTRLSIL.

This clonotype was picked up many times. The chain links TRBV20-1 to TRBJ2-7, with no clear D. The CDR3 length is 14 residues. Germline V gives CDR1 DFQATT, CDR2 SNEGSKA (reference sequence). The V gene lost 0 bases and the J gene lost 3 bases, with 12 bases spanning the gap. The CDR3 here is CSARDPSMGYEQYF. Written as DNA, the CDR3 is TGCAGTGCTAGAGATCCGTCGATGGGCTACGAGCAGTACTTC.

This clonotype was seen many times. The chain combines TRBV7-9 with TRBJ2-7; D unresolved. CDR1 and CDR2 (germline): SEHNR, FQNEAQ (reference sequence). This CDR3 region has 14 residues. The V and J ends lost 5 bases and 5 bases respectively, with 16 bases between them. In nucleotides, the CDR3 is TGTGCCAGCAGCCCAGACCAGCAACGGAACGAGCAGTACTTC. This translates into CASSPDQQRNEQYF. The complete variable domain, with remaining parts taken from reference TRBV7-9 and TRBJ2-7, reads DTGVSQNPRHKITKRGQNVTFRCDPISEHNRLYWYRQTLGQGPEFLTYFQNEAQLEKSRLLSDRFSAERPKGSFSTLEIQRTEQGDSAMYLCASSPDQQRNEQYFGPGTRLTVT.

About this clonotype itself: A junction end diverges from the germline sequence, so it may reflect a read error. This chain connects TRBV4-2 to TRBJ1-1; 8 bases are shared with TRBD1. Looked up from germline, CDR1 is LGHNA and CDR2 is YNFKEQ. The CDR3 is made up of 12 amino acids. Here the CDR3 reads CASSQGRDRTGF. Here the CDR3 DNA reads TGTGCCAGCAGCCAAGGGAGGGACAGGACGGGTTTT.

The chain carries TRBV7-2 and TRBJ2-3; 9 nucleotides agree with TRBD2. CDR1 and CDR2 from the germline V gene are SGHTA and FQGNSA. V lost 4 bases and J lost 4; bases outside the gene matches: 3. This CDR3 is 14 amino acids long. The CDR3 DNA sequence: TGTGCCAGCAGCTCTAGCGGGACCGCAGATACGCAGTATTTT. It codes for CASSSSGTADTQYF.

This clonotype was seen a handful of times. The rearrangement uses TRBV29-1 and TRBJ1-1; TRBD1 might be the D (5 bases). V dropped 3 bases and J dropped 6 bases, with 17 bases sitting between them. This CDR3 is built from 14 residues. CDR1 and CDR2 (germline): SQVTM, ANQGSEA. In DNA, the CDR3 is TGCAGCGTTGATTTTGGCAGAGGGGCCGCTGAAGCTTTCTTT. Its translation: CSVDFGRGAAEAFF.

This clonotype was observed many times. The CDR3 here is CSARDPGQEVQETQYF. CDR3 sequence (DNA): TGCAGTGCTAGAGATCCGGGACAGGAGGTCCAAGAGACCCAGTACTTC. The genes are TRBV20-1 and TRBJ2-5, with 8 bases identical to TRBD1. The germline V gene has CDR1 DFQATT and CDR2 SNEGSKA (reference sequence). This CDR3 region has 16 residues. Trimming at V came to 0 bases and at J to 1 base, leaving 7 bases not matched to a gene.

This clonotype was counted at least ten times. The V call is TRBV19, the J call TRBJ1-3; D may be TRBD1 (5 bases). This CDR3 comprises 16 residues. Germline V gene sequence: CDR1 LNHDA, CDR2 SQIVND (reference sequence). V was clipped by 9 bases and J by 2 bases, with 20 bases between them. CDR3 sequence: CASKVTAGSPGNTIYF. CDR3 in DNA: TGTGCCAGCAAAGTAACGGCAGGGAGCCCTGGAAACACCATATATTTT.

This clonotype was detected once. This may arise from a read error, as a much more abundant clone is one base away. This chain uses TRBV5-4 with TRBJ2-2; 9 bases map to TRBD1. Germline V CDR1 and CDR2: SGHNT, YYREEE (reference sequence). The CDR3 consists of 16 residues. The CDR3, as DNA: TGTGCCAGCAGCTTACCGGGACAGGGTCTCACCAGGGAGCTGTTTTTT. Translation gives CASSLPGQGLTRELFF.

This sequence joins TRBV30 and TRBJ1-1; D remains ambiguous. CDR3 length: 14 amino acids. Germline values: CDR1 GTSNPN, CDR2 SVGIG (reference sequence). V lost 7 bases to trimming and J lost 3 bases, with 18 bases between them. The CDR3 loop is CALRRPGRDTEAFF. The CDR3 region has the DNA TGTGCCTTGAGAAGACCGGGGAGGGACACTGAAGCTTTCTTT. The variable domain in full, completed from reference TRBV30 and TRBJ1-1, reads SQTIHQWPATLVQPVGSPLSLECTVEGTSNPNLYWYRQAAGRGLQLLFYSVGIGQISSEVPQNLSASRPQDRQFILSSKKLLLSDSGFYLCALRRPGRDTEAFFGQGTRLTVV.

Points on this clonotype: This may come from a read error, since a much larger clone is one base off. This chain links TRBV20-1 with TRBJ1-2, with 7 bases identical to TRBD1. The germline CDR1 and CDR2 sequences are DFQATT and SNEGSKA (reference sequence). The CDR3 runs to 13 residues. The CDR3 region has the DNA TGCAGTGCTCCTTCCGGGACAGACTATGCCTACACCTTC. The encoded protein is CSAPSGTDYAYTF.

This clonotype was recorded at least ten times. V gene TRBV7-9 combines with J gene TRBJ2-3, with D unclear. The CDR3 loop spans 12 amino acids. V lost 5 bases to trimming and J lost 0 bases, with 3 bases between them. CDR1 is SEHNR, CDR2 FQNEAQ, per germline (reference sequence). The CDR3 DNA is TGTGCCAGCAGCCGGAGCACAGATACGCAGTATTTT. It yields the protein CASSRSTDTQYF.

This clonotype was recorded a few times. V gene TRBV6-5 combines with J gene TRBJ2-1; 12 nucleotides agree with TRBD2. Trimming took 4 bases from V and 6 from J; bases not matched to a gene: 10. This CDR3 comprises 17 residues. CDR1 and CDR2 (germline): MNHEY, SVGAGI. The CDR3 DNA reads as TGTGCCAGCAGTTTAAGTTCGACTAGCGGGAGATCCAATGAGCAGTTCTTC. Translating gives CASSLSSTSGRSNEQFF.

The table lists this clonotype with many counts. This sequence joins TRBV29-1 and TRBJ2-3; 11 bases line up with TRBD2. With V trimmed by 3 bases and J by 6 bases, 11 bases remained unmatched. The CDR3 has 16 amino acids. From germline, CDR1 is SQVTM and CDR2 ANQGSEA. The CDR3 sequence is CSVDLLSSGGRDTQYF. Written as DNA, the CDR3 is TGCAGCGTTGACCTGTTGTCTAGCGGGGGGAGGGATACGCAGTATTTT.

This clonotype was detected many times. The chain has TRBV20-1 and TRBJ1-5; 10 bases agree with TRBD1. In germline, CDR1 is DFQATT, CDR2 SNEGSKA (reference sequence). CDR3 length: 14 residues. Germline trimming cut 5 bases from V and 3 bases from J; bases unmatched to any gene: 4. The CDR3 region is CSAWTGGYNQPQHF. CDR3 DNA sequence: TGCAGTGCTTGGACAGGGGGTTACAATCAGCCCCAGCATTTT.

The chain recombines TRBV19 with TRBJ1-1; 8 bases line up with TRBD1. The CDR3 runs to 13 residues. CDR1 and CDR2 (germline): LNHDA, SQIVND (reference sequence). V shed 6 bases, J shed 7 bases, and the junction held 7 bases outside the gene matches. CDR3 nucleotides: TGTGCCAGTAGACGGACAGGGAATTTTGAAGCTTTCTTT. Translating gives CASRRTGNFEAFF.

This clonotype was counted at least ten times. The V call is TRBV30, the J call TRBJ1-4, with TRBD1 matching over 8 bases. Germline-derived CDR1 and CDR2 are GTSNPN and SVGIG (reference sequence). V shed 2 bases, J shed 6 bases, and the junction held 8 bases outside the gene matches. The length of the CDR3 is 15 residues. The chain's CDR3 is CAWSWGGTGYEKLFF. The CDR3 nucleotides read TGTGCCTGGAGTTGGGGGGGGACAGGCTATGAAAAACTGTTTTTT.

Turning to this clonotype: This clone may be a read error of a much larger clone one base away. V gene TRBV7-8 combines with J gene TRBJ2-1, with 12 bases aligning to TRBD2. Per germline, CDR1 SGHVS and CDR2 FQNEAQ. This CDR3 contains 15 residues. The CDR3 reads CASSSSGGVYNEQVF. CDR3 bases: TGTGCCAGCAGCTCTAGCGGGGGGGTTTACAATGAGCAGGTCTTC.

This clonotype was detected many times. The chain combines TRBV6-1 with TRBJ2-3; D possibly matches TRBD1 or TRBD2 (6 bases each). The CDR3 spans 16 residues. Trimming pared 4 bases from V and 0 bases from J, leaving 14 bases between. Germline V gene sequence: CDR1 MNHNS, CDR2 SASEGT. CDR3 residues: CASSARGAGSTDTQYF. CDR3 DNA: TGTGCCAGCAGTGCGAGGGGGGCAGGGAGCACAGATACGCAGTATTTT.

The sample holds many counts of this clonotype. The chain carries TRBV7-2 and TRBJ2-3, with D possibly TRBD2 on 6 matching bases. Trimming stripped 1 base from V and 1 base from J, with 9 bases between. The CDR3 extends over 15 amino acids. Germline-derived CDR1 and CDR2 are SGHTA and FQGNSA. The CDR3 here is CASSLVAGRTDTQYF. In DNA, the CDR3 is TGTGCCAGCAGCTTAGTGGCGGGACGCACAGATACGCAGTATTTT.

This clonotype was recorded a few times. It may be a read error: a sequence one base away is much more abundant. This chain joins TRBV5-1 and TRBJ2-7; D unclear. Germline CDR1 SGHRS, CDR2 YFSETQ. This CDR3 is 12 amino acids long. CDR3 amino acids: CASSSPSYEHYF. The CDR3 DNA reads TGCGCCAGCAGCTCGCCCTCCTACGAGCACTACTTC. The variable domain in full, completed from reference TRBV5-1 and TRBJ2-7, reads KAGVTQTPRYLIKTRGQQVTLSCSPISGHRSVSWYQQTPGQGLQFLFEYFSETQRNKGNFPGRFSGRQFSNSRSEMNVSTLELGDSALYLCASSSPSYEHYFGPGTRLTVT.

This clonotype appeared a few times. A much larger clonotype is one base distant, so this may be a read error. The V gene is TRBV20-1, the J gene TRBJ2-4, with D perhaps TRBD2 (5 bases). In germline, CDR1 is DFQATT, CDR2 SNEGSKA (reference sequence). This CDR3 is 13 amino acids long. This CDR3 is CSASVSGKNTQYF. CDR3 bases: TGCAGTGCCTCCGTGTCCGGGAAAAACACTCAGTACTTC.

A note on this clonotype: This may be a read error, as it is one base from a much larger clone. The rearrangement uses TRBV7-2 and TRBJ2-1, with TRBD2 matching 13 bases. Trimming at V came to 2 bases and at J to 8 bases, leaving 15 bases not matched to a gene. Germline CDR1 reads SGHTA; CDR2 reads FQGNSA. This CDR3 region has 19 residues. The CDR3 DNA reads TGTGCCAGCAGCTTACAGCACAGAGAGACTAGCGGGAGGCCCCATGAGCAGTTCTTC. As protein: CASSLQHRETSGRPHEQFF.

This clonotype was recorded at least ten times. The J gene is TRBJ2-1, the V gene TRBV12-3 or TRBV12-4; 10 positions agree with TRBD2. The CDR3 contains 15 residues. V was pared by 3 bases and J by 9 bases, with 8 bases of the junction left unmatched. The CDR3 region has the DNA TGTGCCAGCAGTTTGGCTAGCGGGAGCTCCGGTGAGCAGTTCTTC. Encoded protein: CASSLASGSSGEQFF.

Comment on this clonotype: A much larger clone is a single base away; this may be a read error. The chain has TRBV28 and TRBJ2-1; D may be TRBD2 (5 bases). From germline, CDR1 is MDHEN and CDR2 SYDVKM. V lost 4 bases and J lost 7, with 26 bases in between. The CDR3 is 18 amino acids. The CDR3 nucleotides are TGTGCCAGCAGTTCGGTACACCGGGGTAGGATCGAAGGGAATGAGCAGTTCTTC. It yields the protein CASSSVHRGRIEGNEQFF. The whole variable domain, remainder taken from reference TRBV28 and TRBJ2-1, is DVKVTQSSRYLVKRTGEKVFLECVQDMDHENMFWYRQDPGLGLRLIYFSYDVKMKEKGDIPEGYSVSREKKERFSLILESASTNQTSMYLCASSSVHRGRIEGNEQFFGPGTRLTVL.